A single sample is the source of the 20 T cell receptor beta chains below, sequenced in a study of sequential checkpoint blockade in melanoma. Measured with immunoSEQ multiplex PCR; TCRdb has only the in-frame clones, and not every one. The sample gives approximately 37,000 clones, approximately 84% of which show up once; around 6% is in the top ten. Treatment specified: randomized to nivolumab then ipilimumab (arm A) or the reverse (arm B). Sequenced here: CD8+ T cells sorted from blood (inferred from file names), sampled from a patient given nivolumab and ipilimumab in sequence. These receptors were obtained from a human donor with melanoma.

The chain's CDR3 is CASSPQGGYEQYF. The CDR3 coding sequence is TGCGCCAGCAGCCCCCAGGGGGGCTACGAGCAGTACTTC. The chain carries TRBV10-2 and TRBJ2-7; tentatively, D is TRBD1 (7 bases). The length of the CDR3 is 13 residues. Germline values: CDR1 WSHSY, CDR2 SAAADI. The V and J ends lost 6 bases and 3 bases respectively, with 12 bases between them.

The rearrangement uses TRBV5-1 and TRBJ1-1; the D is unclear. V was shortened by 0 bases and J by 1 base, with 7 bases between the two germline ends. The CDR3 has 14 residues. The germline CDR1 and CDR2 sequences are SGHRS and YFSETQ. CDR3 region: CASSLVAPNTEAFF. The CDR3 DNA reads TGCGCCAGCAGCTTGGTGGCCCCGAACACTGAAGCTTTCTTT.

This clone has a handful of counts. The chain uses TRBV6-5 and TRBJ2-1, with 9 bases matching TRBD2. This CDR3 region has 15 residues. V shed 2 bases, J shed 6 bases, and the junction held 5 bases outside the gene matches. Per germline, CDR1 MNHEY and CDR2 SVGAGI. CDR3 DNA sequence: TGTGCCAGCAGTTACGGGACTAGCCATACCAATGAGCAGTTCTTC. This gives the protein CASSYGTSHTNEQFF.

This clone came up once. V gene TRBV7-9 combines with J gene TRBJ1-2; D remains unclear. CDR1 and CDR2 from the germline V gene are SEHNR and FQNEAQ (reference sequence). This CDR3 contains 13 residues. Trimming removed 0 bases from V and 4 bases from J, with 6 bases in between. The CDR3 region is CASSLAEIYGYTF. The CDR3 DNA sequence: TGTGCCAGCAGCTTAGCGGAGATCTATGGCTACACCTTC.

By its share, this clone is medium-sized. V usage is TRBV5-6 and J usage is TRBJ1-1; 10 bases fit TRBD1. The CDR3 spans 18 residues. Losses at the gene ends were 1 base for V and 6 bases for J; bases not matched to a gene: 15. Germline assignment: CDR1 SGHDT and CDR2 YYEEEE. CDR3 in amino acids: CASSLPIRGQGNSPEAFF. The DNA of the CDR3 is TGTGCCAGCAGCTTGCCCATTAGGGGACAGGGGAATAGCCCTGAAGCTTTCTTT.

The V call is TRBV29-1, the J call TRBJ2-4; 7 nucleotides agree with TRBD1. The CDR3 is made up of 12 amino acids. CDR1 is SQVTM and CDR2 is ANQGSEA in the germline V gene. Trimming at V came to 4 bases and at J to 6 bases, leaving 3 bases not matched to a gene. The CDR3 DNA reads TGCAGCGTTGCGGGACAGATAAACATTCAGTACTTC. Its protein is CSVAGQINIQYF.

Concerning this clone: The junction does not match germline at one end; this may be a read error. The chain carries TRBV9 and TRBJ1-1; D is uncertain. The CDR3 runs to 12 residues. Germline lookup yields CDR1 SGDLS and CDR2 YYNGEE. The CDR3 DNA reads TGTGCCAGCAGCGTAGGGAACAGTGAAGCTTTCTTT. Translating gives CASSVGNSEAFF. Complete variable domain (other parts from reference TRBV9 and TRBJ1-1): DSGVTQTPKHLITATGQRVTLRCSPRSGDLSVYWYQQSLDQGLQFLIQYYNGEERAKGNILERFSAQQFPDLHSELNLSSLELGDSALYFCASSVGNSEAFFGQGTRLTVV.

This chain links TRBV28 with TRBJ1-2; 11 nucleotides match TRBD1. V was pared by 5 bases and J by 6 bases, with 5 bases of the junction left unmatched. Germline loops: CDR1 MDHEN, CDR2 SYDVKM. CDR3 length: 14 amino acids. Here the CDR3 reads CASSPGQGGDGYTF. The CDR3 DNA is TGTGCCAGCAGTCCGGGACAGGGGGGGGATGGCTACACCTTC.

The rearrangement joins TRBV6-4 to TRBJ2-5; D may be TRBD2 (5 bases). Germline CDR1 MRHNA, CDR2 SNTAGT. The CDR3 runs to 12 residues. Trimming left V 10 bases short and J 2 bases short, with 11 bases between. In nucleotides, the CDR3 is TGTGCCACTGAGGGTTTTCAAGAGACCCAGTACTTC. This codes for CATEGFQETQYF.

Notes on this clone: A read error may account for a junction end that differs from germline. Here the CDR3 reads CASSSPGTGVYEQYF. The CDR3 DNA sequence: TGTGCCAGCTCATCACCCGGGACAGGAGTCTACGAGCAGTACTTC. The J gene is TRBJ2-7, the V gene TRBV18; 8 nucleotides align to TRBD1. The germline V gene encodes CDR1 KGHSH and CDR2 LQKENI. The CDR3 contains 15 residues.

The chain has TRBV19 and TRBJ2-3, with TRBD1 matching 8 bases. Germline-derived CDR1 and CDR2 are LNHDA and SQIVND (reference sequence). The CDR3 is 17 residues long. V shed 3 bases, J shed 2 bases, and the junction held 10 bases outside the gene matches. Written as DNA, the CDR3 is TGTGCCAGTAGTATCCTGACAGGGGAGAGGAACACAGATACGCAGTATTTT. It codes for CASSILTGERNTDTQYF.

The genes are TRBV5-4 and TRBJ1-4; D not resolved. Germline CDR1 reads SGHNT; CDR2 reads YYREEE (reference sequence). This CDR3 has 14 amino acids. The V end lost 0 bases, the J end lost 3 bases, and 6 bases lay between the germline ends. The CDR3 here is CASSLGGANEKLFF. CDR3 sequence (DNA): TGTGCCAGCAGCTTGGGTGGAGCTAATGAAAAACTGTTTTTT.

This chain links TRBV19 with TRBJ2-5, with 7 bases matching TRBD1. The closer fit of TRBJ2-7 to the DNA end suggests the J call may be wrong. Germline loops: CDR1 LNHDA, CDR2 SQIVND (reference sequence). The CDR3 is made up of 17 amino acids. CDR3 DNA: TGTGCCAGTAGTATCCGGCTTATTTCGGCAGGGGGCTACGAGCAGTACTTC. As protein: CASSIRLISAGGYEQYF.

The chain links TRBV5-4 to TRBJ1-1, with TRBD1 matching over 8 bases. There are 15 residues in the CDR3. Germline trimming cut 0 bases from V and 7 bases from J; bases unmatched to any gene: 8. The germline V gene encodes CDR1 SGHNT and CDR2 YYREEE (reference sequence). As DNA, the CDR3 is TGTGCCAGCAGCTTGGGGGCAGGGGGCGGTTATGAAGCTTTCTTT. Translating gives CASSLGAGGGYEAFF.

To note about this clone: Other DNA sequences in the same sample also yield this CDR3. The gene calls are TRBV27 and TRBJ2-7; D not resolved. CDR1 and CDR2 (germline): MNHEY, SMNVEV (reference sequence). This CDR3 has 12 residues. The V and J ends lost 6 bases and 0 bases respectively, with 6 bases between them. As DNA, the CDR3 is TGTGCCAGCAGCCCTAGCTCCTACGAGCAGTACTTC. This sequence encodes CASSPSSYEQYF.

Written as DNA, the CDR3 is TGTGCCAGCAGTGGGACAGCGGGAGAGGGCTACAATGAGCAGTTCTTC. Encoded protein: CASSGTAGEGYNEQFF. The rearrangement uses TRBV6-4 and TRBJ2-1; 8 bases are shared with TRBD2. Looked up from germline, CDR1 is MRHNA and CDR2 is SNTAGT. This CDR3 spans 16 amino acids. V trimming: 4 bases; J trimming: 3 bases; junction bases outside the gene matches: 8.

This clone was seen only once. The gene calls are TRBV27 and TRBJ1-1, with D unresolved. Trimming removed 4 bases at V and 3 bases at J, with 12 bases between. This CDR3 has 14 amino acids. The germline CDR1 and CDR2 sequences are MNHEY and SMNVEV (reference sequence). The CDR3 coding sequence is TGTGCCAGCAGTTATCAGTCCACCCACACTGAAGCTTTCTTT. Residues: CASSYQSTHTEAFF.

The genes are TRBV6-1 and TRBJ2-3; TRBD2 matches at 8 bases. Looked up from germline, CDR1 is MNHNS and CDR2 is SASEGT. The junction had 0 bases not matched to a gene; V was cut back by 3 bases and J by 1 base. The CDR3 covers 14 residues. For the CDR3, the DNA is TGTGCCAGCAGTGAGCGGGGGGGCACAGATACGCAGTATTTT. Its protein product is CASSERGGTDTQYF.

The chain employs TRBV9 and TRBJ1-2, with D possibly being TRBD1 (5 bases). The CDR3 runs to 16 residues. Trimming took 0 bases from V and 1 from J, leaving 13 bases between them. Germline CDR1 SGDLS, CDR2 YYNGEE. The CDR3 loop is CASSVANKGLNYGYTF. In DNA form, the CDR3 reads TGTGCCAGCAGCGTAGCTAACAAGGGACTTAACTATGGCTACACCTTC.

The V call is TRBV6-9, the J call TRBJ1-1; maybe TRBD1 (5 bases). This CDR3 contains 14 residues. The germline CDR1 and CDR2 sequences are MNHGY and SVAAGI. Trimming cost V 5 bases and J 12 bases, with 22 bases left between them. The CDR3 loop is CASSMAGIPVFTFF. In nucleotides, the CDR3 is TGTGCCAGCAGTATGGCAGGGATCCCTGTGTTTACTTTCTTT.